This T cell receptor beta chain was recorded in a study of immune evolution from preneoplasia to lung adenocarcinoma. Study-wide background: HLA loss of heterozygosity: roughly 6.4% AIS, under 19% MIA, around 35% ADC, none AAH. Study-wide findings and caveats: KRAS-mutant nodules had the highest T cell clonality.

Patients had resection in Japan or China between about 2014 and 2017. Macro-dissection enriched premalignant or tumor cells before nucleic acid extraction. As regards this clone: Its antigen is not identified.

Sequencing used immunoSEQ multiplex PCR; TCRdb keeps in-frame clones, though not all of them. The sample lists fewer than 8,500 clones; around 73% were seen once. This sequence originates from a donor at least 70 years old with lung adenocarcinoma. What was sequenced was FFPE minimally invasive lung adenocarcinoma tissue.

The CDR3 DNA reads TGTGCCAGCAGCCTTAGGGGTTACAATGAGCAGTTCTTC. Its translation is CASSLRGYNEQFF. The chain carries TRBV11-2 and TRBJ2-1; D is possibly TRBD1 (5 bases). Deletions cut 5 bases from V and 4 bases from J, with 9 bases between. The CDR3 has 13 amino acids. Germline assignment: CDR1 SGHAT and CDR2 FQNNGV.